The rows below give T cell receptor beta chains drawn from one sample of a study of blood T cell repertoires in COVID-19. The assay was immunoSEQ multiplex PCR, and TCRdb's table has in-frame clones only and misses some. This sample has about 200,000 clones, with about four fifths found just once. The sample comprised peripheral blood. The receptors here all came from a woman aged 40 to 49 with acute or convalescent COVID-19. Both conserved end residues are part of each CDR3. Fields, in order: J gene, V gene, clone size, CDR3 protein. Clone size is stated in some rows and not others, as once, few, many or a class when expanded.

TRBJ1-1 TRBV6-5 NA CASSRTGNTEAFF
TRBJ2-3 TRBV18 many CASSESAEEDTQYF
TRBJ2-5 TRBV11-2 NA CASSLDLGRVAETQYF
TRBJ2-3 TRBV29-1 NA CSVEPQFTDTQYF
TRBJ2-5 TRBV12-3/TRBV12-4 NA CASSRDRETQYF
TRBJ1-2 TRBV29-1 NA CSVGLGQGFNGYTF
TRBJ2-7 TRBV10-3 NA CAISPRLAGTLYEQYF
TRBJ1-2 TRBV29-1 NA CSVEPGGHGYTF
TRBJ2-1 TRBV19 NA CASSLEPGNEQFF
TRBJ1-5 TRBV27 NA CASRKAAGLGQPQHF
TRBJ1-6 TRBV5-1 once CASSLAGRGRGSPLHF
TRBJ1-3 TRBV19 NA CASIKAGVADSGNTIYF
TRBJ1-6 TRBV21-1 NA CASSSSNGYNSPLHF
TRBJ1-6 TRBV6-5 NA CASSSTGLSPLHF
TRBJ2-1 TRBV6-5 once CASSGAGASYNEQFF
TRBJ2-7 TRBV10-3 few CAISGSPGLGVGEQYF
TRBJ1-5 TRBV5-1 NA CASSLEGTGGQPQHF
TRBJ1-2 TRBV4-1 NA CASSHGQGNYGYTF
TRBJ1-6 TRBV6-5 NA CASSYPPGQGHSPLHF
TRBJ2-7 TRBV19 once CASSMSGQGSSYEQYF
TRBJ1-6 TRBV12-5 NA CASGNRGVTPLHF
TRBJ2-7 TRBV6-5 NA CATRITYEQYF
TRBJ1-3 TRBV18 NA CASSPKSGHPGNTIYF
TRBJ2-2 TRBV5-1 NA CASSLLELNTGELFF
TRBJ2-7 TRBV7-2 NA CASSFDRGASYEQYF
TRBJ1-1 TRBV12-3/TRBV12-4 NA CASSPDRASEAFF
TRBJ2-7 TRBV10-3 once CAISEQGARLWEQYF
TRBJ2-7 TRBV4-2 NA CASSQGLAGPPGEQYF
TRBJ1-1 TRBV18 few CASSPLQGRFNTEAFF